This TCR beta chain was captured in a study of T cells in Graves' hyperthyroidism and ophthalmopathy (dated by TCRdb to the late 2010s). For the study in its entirety: Peripheral blood samples were taken at initial diagnosis, before any treatment was given. A discovery cohort of around 100 patients, about 44 with Graves' ophthalmopathy and 55 to 60 with stable Graves' hyperthyroidism, was used to find distinguishing TCR V-J signatures. An independent validation cohort of 18 to 20 hyperthyroidism patients and 17 patients who later progressed to ophthalmopathy tested prospective prediction of ophthalmopathy. The 75 to 100 discovery patients were randomly split 7:3 into training and test sets. In addition, the study compared T-cell repertoires in thyroid tissue and in blood from roughly 6 Graves' hyperthyroidism patients. After sampling, hyperthyroidism patients received methimazole starting at 30 mg daily, and ophthalmopathy patients received high-dose intravenous methylprednisolone. The paper reports TCR Vbeta CDR3 sequencing of over 120 peripheral blood samples: approximately 41 ophthalmopathy, under 80 hyperthyroidism and around 17 progressor patients. Beyond this particular receptor, the publication reports: In validation, the model predicted progression to ophthalmopathy with approximately 69% sensitivity and roughly 72% specificity, a median of 6.5 months before onset. Sample size was not statistically predetermined, and investigators were not blinded to group allocation. Most expanded thyroid clonotypes (frequency above 0.001) were also found in blood, which suggests that blood repertoires may mirror thyroid immune responses. A model built on a 13 V-J signature distinguished ophthalmopathy from stable hyperthyroidism, reaching roughly 88% sensitivity and about 81% specificity in cross-validation and 80%/75% in testing.

Ten or more counts support this clonotype. Its antigen has not been determined. Base qualities are not at hand, and no much larger clone is one base apart. Stable Graves' hyperthyroidism was defined as the absence of progression to ophthalmopathy over 18 months of follow-up. Hyperthyroidism patients were newly diagnosed, with disease duration under 2 months, and aged 18 to 65 years. Any patient with an uncontrolled infection, another autoimmune disease, pregnancy or lactation was excluded. Diagnoses were based on clinical symptoms, serum thyroxine and TRAb, thyroid ultrasound and orbital computed tomography. PBMCs were separated from over 9 ml of fresh peripheral blood using Ficoll-Paque density gradient centrifugation. Total RNA was extracted with Trizol reagent, and quality was checked on an Agilent 2100 Bioanalyzer. Unmatched junction bases come to 17, with V trimmed by 6 bases and J by 7 bases. For CDR1 and CDR2, the germline V gene (reference sequence) lists LGHDT and YNNKEL. There are 17 amino acids in the CDR3, from cysteine to phenylalanine inclusive. Of all the DNA, just the CDR3 is kept, 51 bases in frame from base 1.

The TCR beta CDR3 regions were amplified from the RNA transcripts. A first-round RT-PCR of the TCR CDR3 used the HTBI primer set with the Qiagen OneStep RT-PCR kit. Libraries were constructed in a second round of multiplex PCR, after which size selection and purification were performed. The libraries were sequenced on an Illumina HiSeq2000 using paired-end 100 bp reads. The study's own analysis went as follows. SOAPnuke was used to process the raw data, throwing out any read that contained adapters or uncalled bases, had a mean Phred below 15, or lacked an exact constant-primer or identifier match. COPE v1.2.5 was used to merge the high-quality paired reads, and each unique nucleotide sequence was defined as a clonotype. Clonotypes were aligned to IMGT TRBV, TRBD and TRBJ reference segments using MiTCR v1.1. The analysis included only V-J combinations with a frequency above 0.0001, which together covered around 99% of the repertoires. A TCS score was defined as the ratio of F50 (clonal expansion) to E x V (chaos), with BLOSUM62-based TCRdist applied between CDR3 peptides within each V-J. Welch's t-statistics and random forest reduced fewer than 600 V-J features to roughly 13, which were used in a naive Bayes classifier (R e1071). In TCRdb, the public reads were trimmed at Q25 with fastp and aligned with MiXCR, with productive beta chains retained. Each CDR3 protein appears once, grouped with its most common genes and DNA. TCRdb assigned the V and J calls; the authors' analysis was not used. This sample holds over 300,000 distinct CDR3 sequences; around 13% were observed only once. The ten largest make up approximately 11% of the sample.

This receptor chain uses TRBV3-1 and TRBJ2-1; TRBD2 lines up with 8 middle nucleotides. This clonotype originated in a woman aged 55-69 years with Graves' hyperthyroidism. Source material: blood. The encoded CDR3 is CASSYESLSGSMNEQFF. The DNA is as follows: TGTGCCAGCAGTTATGAGTCTTTGAGCGGGAGTATGAATGAGCAGTTCTTC.